This T cell receptor (beta chain) was observed in a study of blood T cell repertoires in COVID-19. Background on the study: Sites across the United States, Italy and Spain contributed samples from acute and convalescent COVID-19. In each case, the material was cDNA or gDNA derived from T cells, B-cell-depleted T cells, or PBMCs.

Germline-derived CDR1 and CDR2 are SGHVS and FQNEAQ. The CDR3 is made up of 14 amino acids. V was clipped by 8 bases and J by 7 bases, with 18 bases between them. As originally analysed: Estimation of nucleated cell counts was performed using reference gene primer amplification. The data were produced by immunoSEQ multiplex PCR, yet TCRdb's version contains in-frame clones alone and is incomplete. V and J calls and clone size are those listed in that table; D and trimming were worked out from the DNA. Among 200,000 to 250,000 clones listed, roughly 88% were seen once. The origin of this receptor is an elderly man with acute or convalescent COVID-19. The chain couples TRBV7-8 to TRBJ2-1, with D perhaps matching TRBD1 (6 bases). The material sequenced was peripheral blood. The chain's CDR3 is CASSGLQGSNEQFF. The CDR3 DNA is TGTGCCAGCTCCGGCCTACAGGGTAGTAATGAGCAGTTCTTC.